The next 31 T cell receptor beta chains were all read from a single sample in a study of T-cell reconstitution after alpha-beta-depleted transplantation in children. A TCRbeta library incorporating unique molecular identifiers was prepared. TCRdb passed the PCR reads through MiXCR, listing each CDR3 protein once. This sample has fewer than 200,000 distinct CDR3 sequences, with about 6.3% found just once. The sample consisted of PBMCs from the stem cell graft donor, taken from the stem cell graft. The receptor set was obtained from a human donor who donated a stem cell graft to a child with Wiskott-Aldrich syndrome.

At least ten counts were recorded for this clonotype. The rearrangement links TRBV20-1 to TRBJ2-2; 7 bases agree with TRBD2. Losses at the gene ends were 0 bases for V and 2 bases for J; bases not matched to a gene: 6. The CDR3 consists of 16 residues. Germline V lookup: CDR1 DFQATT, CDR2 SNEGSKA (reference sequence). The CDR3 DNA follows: TGCAGTGCTAGAGATTGGGCTAGCGGAAACACCGGGGAGCTGTTTTTT. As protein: CSARDWASGNTGELFF.

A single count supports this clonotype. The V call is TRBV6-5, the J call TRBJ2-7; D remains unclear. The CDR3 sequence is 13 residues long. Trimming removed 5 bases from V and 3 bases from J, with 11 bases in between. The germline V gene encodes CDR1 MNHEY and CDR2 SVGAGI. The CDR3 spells CASSETAFYEQYF. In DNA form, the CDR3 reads TGTGCCAGCAGTGAAACAGCGTTCTACGAGCAGTACTTC.

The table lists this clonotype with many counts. CDR3 residues: CASSLRGEQQPQHF. The CDR3 DNA sequence: TGTGCCAGCAGCTTACGGGGGGAACAACAGCCCCAGCATTTT. The V and J genes are TRBV5-8 and TRBJ1-5; perhaps TRBD1 as D (5 bases). Trimming pared 2 bases from V and 7 bases from J, leaving 13 bases between. The CDR3 covers 14 residues. The V gene's germline CDR1 is SGHTS and CDR2 YDEGEE.

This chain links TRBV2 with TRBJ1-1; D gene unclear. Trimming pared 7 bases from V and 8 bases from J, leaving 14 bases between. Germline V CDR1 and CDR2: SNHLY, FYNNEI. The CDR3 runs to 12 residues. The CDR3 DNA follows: TGTGCCAGCAATCCCGAGGGTCGCGAAGCTTTCTTT. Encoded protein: CASNPEGREAFF.

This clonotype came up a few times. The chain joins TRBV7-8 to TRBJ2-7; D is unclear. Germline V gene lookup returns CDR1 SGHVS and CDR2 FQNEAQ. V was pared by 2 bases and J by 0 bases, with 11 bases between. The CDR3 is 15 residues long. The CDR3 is CASSLQTRSSYEQYF. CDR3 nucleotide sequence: TGTGCCAGCAGCTTACAGACCAGAAGCTCCTACGAGCAGTACTTC. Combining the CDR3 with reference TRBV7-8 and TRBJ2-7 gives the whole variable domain GAGVSQSPRYKVAKRGQDVALRCDPISGHVSLFWYQQALGQGPEFLTYFQNEAQLDKSGLPSDRFFAERPEGSVSTLKIQRTQQEDSAVYLCASSLQTRSSYEQYFGPGTRLTVT.

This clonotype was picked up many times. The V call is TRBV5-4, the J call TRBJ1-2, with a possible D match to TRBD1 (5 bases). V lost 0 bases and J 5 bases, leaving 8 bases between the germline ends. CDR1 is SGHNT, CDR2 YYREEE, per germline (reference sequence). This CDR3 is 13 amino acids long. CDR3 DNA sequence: TGTGCCAGCAGCTTGGGACAGCAATATGGCTACACCTTC. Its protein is CASSLGQQYGYTF.

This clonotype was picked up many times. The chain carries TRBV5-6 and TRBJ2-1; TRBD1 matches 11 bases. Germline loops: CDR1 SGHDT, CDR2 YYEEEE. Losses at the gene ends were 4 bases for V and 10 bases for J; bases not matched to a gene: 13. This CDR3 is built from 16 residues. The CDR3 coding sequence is TGTGCCAGCAGCAGACGGACAAGGACAGGGGGCTGGGAGCAGTTCTTC. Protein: CASSRRTRTGGWEQFF.

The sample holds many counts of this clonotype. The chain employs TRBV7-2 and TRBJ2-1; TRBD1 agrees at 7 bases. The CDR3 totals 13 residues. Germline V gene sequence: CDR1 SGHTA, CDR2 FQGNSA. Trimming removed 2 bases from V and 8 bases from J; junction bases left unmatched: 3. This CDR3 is CASSLYQGDEQFF. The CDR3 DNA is TGTGCCAGCAGCTTATATCAGGGGGATGAGCAGTTCTTC.

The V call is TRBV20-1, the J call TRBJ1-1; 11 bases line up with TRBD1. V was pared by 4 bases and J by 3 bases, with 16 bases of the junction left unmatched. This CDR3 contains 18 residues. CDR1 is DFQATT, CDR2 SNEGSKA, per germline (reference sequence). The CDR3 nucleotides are TGCAGTGCTACTTCTCCCCGGGACAGGGGGACGACACACACTGAAGCTTTCTTT. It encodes CSATSPRDRGTTHTEAFF.

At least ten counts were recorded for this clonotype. In DNA form, the CDR3 reads TGCAGTGCTAGAGGGGGGACAGAGAACACTGAAGCTTTCTTT. The encoded protein is CSARGGTENTEAFF. The rearrangement joins TRBV20-1 to TRBJ1-1, with 7 bases aligning to TRBD1. The junction had 3 bases not matched to a gene; V was cut back by 1 base and J by 1 base. The CDR3 has 14 residues. Germline loops: CDR1 DFQATT, CDR2 SNEGSKA (reference sequence).

CDR3 DNA: TGTGCCAGCAGCTTTGGGGGGCCCGGGGAGCTGTTTTTT. Residues: CASSFGGPGELFF. The genes are TRBV7-9 and TRBJ2-2; the D gene could be TRBD1 or TRBD2 (6 bases each). V was shortened by 3 bases and J by 6 bases, with 8 bases between the two germline ends. From germline, CDR1 is SEHNR and CDR2 FQNEAQ (reference sequence). The CDR3 runs 13 residues.

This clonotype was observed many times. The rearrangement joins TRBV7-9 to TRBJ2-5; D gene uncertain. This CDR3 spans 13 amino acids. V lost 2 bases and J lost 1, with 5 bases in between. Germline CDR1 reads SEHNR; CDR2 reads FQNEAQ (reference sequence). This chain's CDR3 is CASSLKLQETQYF. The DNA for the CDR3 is TGTGCCAGCAGCTTAAAGCTCCAAGAGACCCAGTACTTC.

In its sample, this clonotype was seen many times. The CDR3 DNA follows: TGCGCCAGCAGCTCCCCACAACCCGGAGGGGAGCTGTTTTTT. Translation: CASSSPQPGGELFF. The chain recombines TRBV5-1 with TRBJ2-2; no reliable D call. The CDR3 totals 14 residues. Germline CDR1 SGHRS, CDR2 YFSETQ. The ends were cut back, 3 bases at V and 8 bases at J, with 14 bases in the middle.

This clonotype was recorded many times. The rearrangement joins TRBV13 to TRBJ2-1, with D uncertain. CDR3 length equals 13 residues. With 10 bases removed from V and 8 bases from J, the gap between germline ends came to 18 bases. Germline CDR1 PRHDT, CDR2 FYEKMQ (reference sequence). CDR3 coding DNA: TGTGCCACCTCACCAGTGGGGTTCCATGAGCAGTTCTTC. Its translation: CATSPVGFHEQFF.

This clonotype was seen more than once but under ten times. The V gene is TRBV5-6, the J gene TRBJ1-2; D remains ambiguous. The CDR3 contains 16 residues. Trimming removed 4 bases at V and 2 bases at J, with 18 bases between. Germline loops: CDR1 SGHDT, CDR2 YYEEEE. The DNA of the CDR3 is TGTGCCAGCAGCCCCCGTGTAGGGTCGTACAACTATGGCTACACCTTC. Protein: CASSPRVGSYNYGYTF.

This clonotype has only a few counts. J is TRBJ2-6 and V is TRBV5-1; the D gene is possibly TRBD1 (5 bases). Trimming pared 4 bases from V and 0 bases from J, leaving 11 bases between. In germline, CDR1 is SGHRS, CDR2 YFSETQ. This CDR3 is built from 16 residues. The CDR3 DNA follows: TGCGCCAGCAGCCATAGGGGAAGCTCTGGGGCCAACGTCCTGACTTTC. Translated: CASSHRGSSGANVLTF.

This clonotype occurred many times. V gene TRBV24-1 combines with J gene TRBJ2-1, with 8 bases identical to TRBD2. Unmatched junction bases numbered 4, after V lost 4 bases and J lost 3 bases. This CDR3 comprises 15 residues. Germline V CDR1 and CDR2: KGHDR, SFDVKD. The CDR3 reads CATSDLTSGYNEQFF. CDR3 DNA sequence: TGTGCCACCAGTGACTTAACTAGCGGCTACAATGAGCAGTTCTTC.

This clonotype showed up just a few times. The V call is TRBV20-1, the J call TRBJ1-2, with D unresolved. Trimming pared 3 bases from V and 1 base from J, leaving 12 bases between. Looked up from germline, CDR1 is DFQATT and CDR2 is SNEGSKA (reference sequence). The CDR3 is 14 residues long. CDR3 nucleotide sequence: TGCAGTGCTAGTTCCTCCGGGCTTAACTATGGCTACACCTTC. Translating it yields CSASSSGLNYGYTF.

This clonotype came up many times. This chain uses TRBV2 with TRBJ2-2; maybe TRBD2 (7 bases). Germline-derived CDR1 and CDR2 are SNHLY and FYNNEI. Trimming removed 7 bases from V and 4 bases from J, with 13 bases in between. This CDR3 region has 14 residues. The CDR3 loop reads CASTRGAATGELFF. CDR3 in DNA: TGTGCCAGCACCCGGGGGGCCGCCACCGGGGAGCTGTTTTTT.

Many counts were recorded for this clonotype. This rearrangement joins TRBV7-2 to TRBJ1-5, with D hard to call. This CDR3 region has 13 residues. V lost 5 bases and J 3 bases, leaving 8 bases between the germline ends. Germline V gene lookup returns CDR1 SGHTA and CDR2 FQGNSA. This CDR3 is CASSPVHNQPQHF. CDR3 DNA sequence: TGTGCCAGCAGCCCCGTGCACAATCAGCCCCAGCATTTT.

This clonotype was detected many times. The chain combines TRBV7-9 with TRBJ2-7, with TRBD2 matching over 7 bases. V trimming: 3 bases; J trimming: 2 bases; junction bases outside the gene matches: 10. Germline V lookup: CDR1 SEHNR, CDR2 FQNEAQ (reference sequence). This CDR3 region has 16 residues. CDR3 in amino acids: CASSFIRGDRAYEQYF. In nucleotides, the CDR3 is TGTGCCAGCAGCTTCATCCGGGGGGATAGGGCCTACGAGCAGTACTTC.

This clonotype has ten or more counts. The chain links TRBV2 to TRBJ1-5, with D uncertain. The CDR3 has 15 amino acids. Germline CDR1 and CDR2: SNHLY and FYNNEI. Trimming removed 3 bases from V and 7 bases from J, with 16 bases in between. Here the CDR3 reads CASSDGKTAGQPQHF. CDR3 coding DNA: TGTGCCAGCAGTGATGGCAAGACGGCGGGGCAGCCCCAGCATTTT. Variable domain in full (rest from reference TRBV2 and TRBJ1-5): EPEVTQTPSHQVTQMGQEVILRCVPISNHLYFYWYRQILGQKVEFLVSFYNNEISEKSEIFDDQFSVERPDGSNFTLKIRSTKLEDSAMYFCASSDGKTAGQPQHFGDGTRLSIL.

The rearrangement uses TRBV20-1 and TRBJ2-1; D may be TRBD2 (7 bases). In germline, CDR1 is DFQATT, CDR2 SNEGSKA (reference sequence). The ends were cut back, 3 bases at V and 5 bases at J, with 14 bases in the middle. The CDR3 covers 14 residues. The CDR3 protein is CSASVGGLNNEQFF. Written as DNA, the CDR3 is TGCAGTGCTAGTGTGGGGGGGCTTAACAATGAGCAGTTCTTC.

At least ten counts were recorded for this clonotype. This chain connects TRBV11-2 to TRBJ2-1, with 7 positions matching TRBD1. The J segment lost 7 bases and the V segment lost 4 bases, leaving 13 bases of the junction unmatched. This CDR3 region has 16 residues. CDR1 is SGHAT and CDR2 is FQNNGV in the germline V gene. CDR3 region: CASSSLQGKVRNEQFF. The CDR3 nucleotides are TGTGCCAGCAGCTCGCTACAGGGGAAGGTGCGGAATGAGCAGTTCTTC.

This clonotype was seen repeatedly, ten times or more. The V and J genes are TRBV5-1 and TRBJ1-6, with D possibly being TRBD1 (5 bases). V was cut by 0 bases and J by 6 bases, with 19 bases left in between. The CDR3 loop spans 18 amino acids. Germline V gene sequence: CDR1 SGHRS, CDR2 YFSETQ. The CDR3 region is CASSLVPPSGGGNSPLHF. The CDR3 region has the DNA TGCGCCAGCAGCTTGGTCCCTCCTTCGGGGGGTGGTAATTCACCCCTCCACTTT.

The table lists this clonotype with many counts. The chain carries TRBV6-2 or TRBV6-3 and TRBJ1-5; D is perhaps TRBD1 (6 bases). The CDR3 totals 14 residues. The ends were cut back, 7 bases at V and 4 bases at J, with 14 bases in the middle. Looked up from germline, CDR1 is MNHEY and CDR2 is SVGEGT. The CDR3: CASTQRGPNQPQHF. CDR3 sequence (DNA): TGTGCCAGCACCCAACGGGGGCCTAATCAGCCCCAGCATTTT.

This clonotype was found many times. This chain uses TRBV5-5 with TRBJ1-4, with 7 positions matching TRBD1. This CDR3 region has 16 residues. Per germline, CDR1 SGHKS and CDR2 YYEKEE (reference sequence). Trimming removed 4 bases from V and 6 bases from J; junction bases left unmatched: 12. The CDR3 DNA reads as TGTGCCAGCAGCGTACTCACAGGGGAAGGTTATGAAAAACTGTTTTTT. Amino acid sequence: CASSVLTGEGYEKLFF. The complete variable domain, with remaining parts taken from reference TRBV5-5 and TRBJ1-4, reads DAGVTQSPTHLIKTRGQQVTLRCSPISGHKSVSWYQQVLGQGPQFIFQYYEKEERGRGNFPDRFSARQFPNYSSELNVNALLLGDSALYLCASSVLTGEGYEKLFFGSGTQLSVL.

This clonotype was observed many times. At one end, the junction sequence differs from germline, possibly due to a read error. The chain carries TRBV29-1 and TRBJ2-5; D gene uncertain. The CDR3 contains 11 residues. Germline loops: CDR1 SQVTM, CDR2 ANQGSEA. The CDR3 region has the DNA TGCAGCGCTGAAGGGTTATGGACCCAGTACTTC. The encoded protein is CSAEGLWTQYF. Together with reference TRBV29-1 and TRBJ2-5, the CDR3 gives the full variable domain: SAVISQKPSRDICQRGTSLTIQCQVDSQVTMMFWYRQQPGQSLTLIATANQGSEATYESGFVIDKFPISRPNLTFSTLTVSNMSPEDSSIYLCSAEGLWTQYFGPGTRLLVL.

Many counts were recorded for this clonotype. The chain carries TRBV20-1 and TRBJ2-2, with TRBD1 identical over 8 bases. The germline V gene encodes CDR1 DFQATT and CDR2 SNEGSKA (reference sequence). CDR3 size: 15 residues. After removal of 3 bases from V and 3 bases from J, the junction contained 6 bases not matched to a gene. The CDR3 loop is CSASPGQDYTGELFF. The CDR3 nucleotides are TGCAGTGCTAGCCCGGGACAGGATTACACCGGGGAGCTGTTTTTT.

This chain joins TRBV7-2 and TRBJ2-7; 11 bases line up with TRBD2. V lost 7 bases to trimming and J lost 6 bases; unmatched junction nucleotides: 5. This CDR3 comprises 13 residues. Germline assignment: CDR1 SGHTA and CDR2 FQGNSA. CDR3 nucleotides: TGTGCCAGCACCCCCCTAGCGGGAGGCGAGCAGTACTTC. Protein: CASTPLAGGEQYF. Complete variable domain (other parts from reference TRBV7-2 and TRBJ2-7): GAGVSQSPSNKVTEKGKDVELRCDPISGHTALYWYRQSLGQGLEFLIYFQGNSAPDKSGLPSDRFSAERTGGSVSTLTIQRTQQEDSAVYLCASTPLAGGEQYFGPGTRLTVT.

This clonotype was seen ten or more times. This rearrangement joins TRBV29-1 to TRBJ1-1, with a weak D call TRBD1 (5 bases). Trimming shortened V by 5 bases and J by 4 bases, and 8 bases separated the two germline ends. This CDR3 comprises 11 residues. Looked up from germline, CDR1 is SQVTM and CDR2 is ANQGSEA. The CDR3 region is CSVRGSTEAFF. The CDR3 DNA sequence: TGCAGCGTTCGGGGGAGCACTGAAGCTTTCTTT.